The source of this T cell receptor beta chain is a study of T cell responses to AZD1222 COVID-19 vaccine. The study's findings and limits: Most donors were white British and more were female, and clonal diversity was possibly underestimated.

Repertoires were generated with immunoSEQ multiplex PCR, while TCRdb's copy carries only in-frame clones and drops some. Altogether approximately 150,000 clones are present, under 95% being singletons, with the ten largest covering 3.3%. Details on this clone: The target antigen is unknown.

Trimming stripped 4 bases from V and 2 bases from J, with 18 bases between. This CDR3 is 16 amino acids long. Germline-derived CDR1 and CDR2 are SGHKS and YYEKEE (reference sequence). The starting material was peripheral blood, obtained 28 days after the second AZD1222 dose. The J gene is TRBJ1-2, the V gene TRBV5-5; D gene unclear. This clonotype originated in an adult who received the AZD1222 COVID-19 vaccine. The CDR3 DNA follows: TGTGCCAGCAGCCCGAGGACCGCAAACACCAACTATGGCTACACCTTC. This sequence encodes CASSPRTANTNYGYTF. The full variable domain, its missing parts supplied by reference TRBV5-5 and TRBJ1-2, is DAGVTQSPTHLIKTRGQQVTLRCSPISGHKSVSWYQQVLGQGPQFIFQYYEKEERGRGNFPDRFSARQFPNYSSELNVNALLLGDSALYLCASSPRTANTNYGYTFGSGTRLTVV.